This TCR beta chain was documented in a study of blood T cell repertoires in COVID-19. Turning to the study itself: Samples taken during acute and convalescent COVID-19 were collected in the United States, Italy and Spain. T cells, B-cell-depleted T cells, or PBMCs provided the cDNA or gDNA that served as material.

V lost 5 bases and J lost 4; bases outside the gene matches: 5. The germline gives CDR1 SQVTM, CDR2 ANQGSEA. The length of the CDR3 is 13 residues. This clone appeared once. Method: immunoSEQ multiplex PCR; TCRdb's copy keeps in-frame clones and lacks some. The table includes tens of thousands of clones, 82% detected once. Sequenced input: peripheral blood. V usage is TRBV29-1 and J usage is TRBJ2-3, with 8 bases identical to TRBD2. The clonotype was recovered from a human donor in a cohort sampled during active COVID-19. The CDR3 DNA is TGCAGCGTTCACGGACTAGCCCCAGATACGCAGTATTTT. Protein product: CSVHGLAPDTQYF.